This T cell receptor (beta chain) derives from a study of regulatory T cells in long-lasting Graves disease. Study findings and constraints: Graves' patients with persistent disease showed TCR diversity lower than patients newly diagnosed. Fewer public clonotypes were shared by new patients (roughly 970) than by persistent patients (roughly 2,500). When disease was persistent, TRBV28, TRBJ1-2 and TRBJ2-5 were the favored segments.

For TCR beta, libraries came from iRepertoire HTBI primers and Arm-PCR of CDR3 regions. TCRdb re-derived calls from the multiplex PCR reads in MiXCR, one entry per CDR3 protein. The repertoire holds 650,000 to 700,000 distinct CDR3 sequences, with about 32% as singletons. Time point specified: persistent/refractory GD, antithyroid drugs over 5 years with positive TRAb. The authors made the TCR library using RNA they extracted from PBMCs. A roughly 10-milliliter sample of peripheral blood was drawn into EDTA tubes. The CDR3 sequence is 14 residues long. The germline V gene encodes CDR1 KGHDR and CDR2 SFDVKD. Trimming removed 2 bases at V and 4 bases at J, with 10 bases between. This clonotype was counted ten times or more. Antigen specificity is unknown.

Specimen: peripheral blood mononuclear cells (PBMCs), collected when the disease was refractory, from a patient treated with antithyroid drugs. The chain uses TRBV24-1 and TRBJ2-5; D remains unclear. The receptor was derived from a female donor with Graves disease. The chain's CDR3 is CATSDSTVGETQYF. The DNA for the CDR3 is TGTGCCACCAGTGATTCCACAGTAGGAGAGACCCAGTACTTC.